This TCR beta chain was sequenced during a study of molecular identifiers for immune sequencing clone quantification. Study conclusions and caveats: Clonotypes surpassing 20 RNA copies contained over 97% of effector molecules, versus under 1% in naive cells.

Regarding this clonotype: Its antigen is undetermined.

This CDR3 is 15 amino acids long. Germline loops: CDR1 PRHDT, CDR2 FYEKMQ (reference sequence). The trim removed 3 bases at V and 2 bases at J, leaving 5 bases unmatched. Each CDR3 protein is one row after TCRdb ran MiXCR on the PCR reads. The sample has 65,000 or so distinct CDR3 sequences; under 20% are singletons. Using a CD8+CD4-CCR7+CD45RA+ phenotype, naive CD8 T cells were sorted. V usage is TRBV13 and J usage is TRBJ2-5, with 8 bases identical to TRBD2. Sequenced: naive CD8+ T cells from blood, with Jurkat cell RNA spiked in. Subset here: FACS-sorted CD8+CD4-CCR7+CD45RA+ naive T cells. This clonotype was obtained from a human donor in good health. Some libraries in this study had Jurkat cell RNA spiked in. The CDR3 nucleotides are TGTGCCAGCAGCTTGGACGGGGGGGGGCAAGAGACCCAGTACTTC. Its translation: CASSLDGGGQETQYF. Filled out from reference TRBV13 and TRBJ2-5, the complete variable domain reads AAGVIQSPRHLIKEKRETATLKCYPIPRHDTVYWYQQGPGQDPQFLISFYEKMQSDKGSIPDRFSAQQFSDYHSELNMSSLELGDSALYFCASSLDGGGQETQYFGPGTRLLVL.